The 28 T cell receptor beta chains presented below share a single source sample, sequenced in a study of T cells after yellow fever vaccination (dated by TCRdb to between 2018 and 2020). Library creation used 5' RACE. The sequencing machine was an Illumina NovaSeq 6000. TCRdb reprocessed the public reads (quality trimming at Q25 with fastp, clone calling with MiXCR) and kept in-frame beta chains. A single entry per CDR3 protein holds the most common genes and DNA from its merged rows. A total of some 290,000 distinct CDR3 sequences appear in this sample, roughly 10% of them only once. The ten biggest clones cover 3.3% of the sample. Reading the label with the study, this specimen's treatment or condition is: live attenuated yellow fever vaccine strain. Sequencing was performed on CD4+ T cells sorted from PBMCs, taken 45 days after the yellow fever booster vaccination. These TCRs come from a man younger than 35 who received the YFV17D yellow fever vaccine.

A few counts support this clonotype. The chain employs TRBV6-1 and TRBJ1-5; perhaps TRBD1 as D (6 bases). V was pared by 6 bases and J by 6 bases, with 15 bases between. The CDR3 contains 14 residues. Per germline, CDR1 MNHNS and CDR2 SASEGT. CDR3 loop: CASRQGVLVQPQHF. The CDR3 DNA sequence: TGTGCCAGCAGACAGGGTGTGTTGGTTCAGCCCCAGCATTTT.

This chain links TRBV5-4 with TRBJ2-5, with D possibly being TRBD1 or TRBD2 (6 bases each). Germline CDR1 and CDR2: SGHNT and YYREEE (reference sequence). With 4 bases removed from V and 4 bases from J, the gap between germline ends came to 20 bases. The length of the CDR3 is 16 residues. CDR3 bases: TGTGCCAGCAGCGGCGCTGGCCGGGGGCGCCGAGAGACCCAGTACTTC. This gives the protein CASSGAGRGRRETQYF.

CDR3 DNA sequence: TGTGCCAGCTCACCGGGGACCGGCGGGAACACTGAAGCTTTCTTT. Translated: CASSPGTGGNTEAFF. The chain has TRBV18 and TRBJ1-1, with D perhaps matching TRBD1 (5 bases). The CDR3 runs to 15 residues. V gave up 3 bases and J gave up 1 base, with 12 bases separating them. The germline CDR1 and CDR2 sequences are KGHSH and LQKENI.

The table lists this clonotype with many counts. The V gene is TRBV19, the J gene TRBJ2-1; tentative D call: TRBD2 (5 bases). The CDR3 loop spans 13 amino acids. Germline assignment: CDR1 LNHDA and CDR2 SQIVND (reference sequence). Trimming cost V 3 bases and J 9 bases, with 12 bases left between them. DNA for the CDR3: TGTGCCAGTAGTATGCTAGGCGAGGGTGAGCAGTTCTTC. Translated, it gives CASSMLGEGEQFF.

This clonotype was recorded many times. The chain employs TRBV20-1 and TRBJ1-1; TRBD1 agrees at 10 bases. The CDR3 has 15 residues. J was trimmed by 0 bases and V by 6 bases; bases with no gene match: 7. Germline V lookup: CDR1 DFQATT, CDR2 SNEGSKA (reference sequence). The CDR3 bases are TGCAGTGCCGGGACAGGGGACGGCTTGAACACTGAAGCTTTCTTT. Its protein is CSAGTGDGLNTEAFF.

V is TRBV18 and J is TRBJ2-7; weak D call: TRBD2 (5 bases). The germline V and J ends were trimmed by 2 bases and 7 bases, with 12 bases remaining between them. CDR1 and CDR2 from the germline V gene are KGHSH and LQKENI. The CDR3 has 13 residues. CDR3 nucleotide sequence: TGTGCCAGCTCACCAATAAACGGGGATGAGCAGTACGTC. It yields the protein CASSPINGDEQYV.

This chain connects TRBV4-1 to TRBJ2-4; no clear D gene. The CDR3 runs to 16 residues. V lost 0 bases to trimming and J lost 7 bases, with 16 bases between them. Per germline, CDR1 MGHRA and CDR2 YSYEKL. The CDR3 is CASSQEWGSVVNIQYF. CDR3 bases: TGCGCCAGCAGCCAAGAGTGGGGAAGTGTGGTGAACATTCAGTACTTC.

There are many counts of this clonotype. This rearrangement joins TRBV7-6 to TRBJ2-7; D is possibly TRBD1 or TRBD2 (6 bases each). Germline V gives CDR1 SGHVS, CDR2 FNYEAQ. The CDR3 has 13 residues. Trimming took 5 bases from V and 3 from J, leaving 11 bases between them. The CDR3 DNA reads TGTGCCAGCAGCCAAAAGGGGGGCTACGAGCAGTACGTC. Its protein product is CASSQKGGYEQYV.

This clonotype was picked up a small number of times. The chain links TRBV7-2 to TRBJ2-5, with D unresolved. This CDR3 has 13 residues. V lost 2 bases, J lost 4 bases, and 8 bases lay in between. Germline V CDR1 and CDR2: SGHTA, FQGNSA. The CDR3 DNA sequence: TGTGCCAGCAGCTTACGATTCGGAGAGACCCAGTACTTC. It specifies CASSLRFGETQYF. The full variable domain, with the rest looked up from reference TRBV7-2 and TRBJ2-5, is GAGVSQSPSNKVTEKGKDVELRCDPISGHTALYWYRQSLGQGLEFLIYFQGNSAPDKSGLPSDRFSAERTGGSVSTLTIQRTQQEDSAVYLCASSLRFGETQYFGPGTRLLVL.

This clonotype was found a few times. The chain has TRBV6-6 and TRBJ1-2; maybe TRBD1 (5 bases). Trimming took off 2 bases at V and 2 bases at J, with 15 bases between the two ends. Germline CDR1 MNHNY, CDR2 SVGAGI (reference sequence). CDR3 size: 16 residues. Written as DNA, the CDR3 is TGTGCCAGCAGTTACCCCCGGAGAGGGGCAAACTATGGCTACACCTTC. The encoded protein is CASSYPRRGANYGYTF.

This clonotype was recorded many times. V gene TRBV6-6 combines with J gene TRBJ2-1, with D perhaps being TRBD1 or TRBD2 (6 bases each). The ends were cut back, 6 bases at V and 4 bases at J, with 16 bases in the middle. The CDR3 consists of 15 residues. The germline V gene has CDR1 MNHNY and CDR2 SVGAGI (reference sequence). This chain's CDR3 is CASSRGDILYNEQFF. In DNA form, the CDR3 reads TGTGCCAGCAGCCGCGGGGACATTCTATACAATGAGCAGTTCTTC.

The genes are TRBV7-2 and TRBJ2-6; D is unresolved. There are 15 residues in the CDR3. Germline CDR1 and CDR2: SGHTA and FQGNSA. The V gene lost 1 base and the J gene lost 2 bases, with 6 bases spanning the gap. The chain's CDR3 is CASSLDGTGANVLTF. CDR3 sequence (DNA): TGTGCCAGCAGCTTAGACGGTACTGGGGCCAACGTCCTGACTTTC.

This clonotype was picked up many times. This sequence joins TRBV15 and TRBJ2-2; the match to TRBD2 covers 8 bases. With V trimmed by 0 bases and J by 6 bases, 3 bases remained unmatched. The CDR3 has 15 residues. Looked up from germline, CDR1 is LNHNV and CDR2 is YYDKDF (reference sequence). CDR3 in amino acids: CATSRDTGGPGELFF. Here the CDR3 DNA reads TGTGCCACCAGCAGAGATACGGGGGGGCCCGGGGAGCTGTTTTTT.

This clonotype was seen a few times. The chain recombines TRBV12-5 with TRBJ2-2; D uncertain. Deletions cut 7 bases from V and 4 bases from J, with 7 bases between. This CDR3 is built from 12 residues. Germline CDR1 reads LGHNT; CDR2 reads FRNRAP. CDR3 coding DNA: TGTGCTAGTGTTTCACCCACCGGGGAGCTGTTTTTT. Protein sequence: CASVSPTGELFF.

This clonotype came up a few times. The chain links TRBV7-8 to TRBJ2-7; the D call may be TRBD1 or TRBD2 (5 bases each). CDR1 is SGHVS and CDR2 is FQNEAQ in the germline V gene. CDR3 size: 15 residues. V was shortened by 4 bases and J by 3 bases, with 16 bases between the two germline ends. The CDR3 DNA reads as TGTGCCAGCAGCTCGAAGGCCGTGGGGGTCTACGAGCAGTACGTC. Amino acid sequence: CASSSKAVGVYEQYV.

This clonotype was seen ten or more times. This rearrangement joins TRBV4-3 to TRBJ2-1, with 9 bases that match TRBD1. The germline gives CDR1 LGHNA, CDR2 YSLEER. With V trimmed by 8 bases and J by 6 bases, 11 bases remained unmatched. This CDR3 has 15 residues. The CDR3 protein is CASGPLGQGGNEQFF. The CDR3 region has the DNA TGCGCCAGCGGGCCGTTGGGACAGGGAGGCAATGAGCAGTTCTTC.

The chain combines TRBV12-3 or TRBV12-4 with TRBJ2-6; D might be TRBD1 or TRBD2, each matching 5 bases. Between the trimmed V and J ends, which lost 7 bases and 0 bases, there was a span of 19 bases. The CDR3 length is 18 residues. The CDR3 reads CASTTSGQISSGANVLTF. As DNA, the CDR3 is TGTGCCAGCACCACGTCGGGGCAAATTAGCTCTGGGGCCAACGTCCTGACTTTC.

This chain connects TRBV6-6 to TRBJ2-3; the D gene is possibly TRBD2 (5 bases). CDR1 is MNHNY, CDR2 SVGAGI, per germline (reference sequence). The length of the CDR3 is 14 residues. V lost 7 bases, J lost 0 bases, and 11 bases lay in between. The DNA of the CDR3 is TGTGCCAGCAAAGGAGGACCTAGCACAGATACGCAGTATTTT. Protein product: CASKGGPSTDTQYF.

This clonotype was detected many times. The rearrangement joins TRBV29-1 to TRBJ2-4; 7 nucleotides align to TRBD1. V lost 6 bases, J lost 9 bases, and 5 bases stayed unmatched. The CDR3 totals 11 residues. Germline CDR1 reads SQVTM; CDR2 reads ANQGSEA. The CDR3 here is CSVRGPGIQYF. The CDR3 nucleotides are TGCAGCGTGAGGGGGCCGGGCATTCAGTACTTC.

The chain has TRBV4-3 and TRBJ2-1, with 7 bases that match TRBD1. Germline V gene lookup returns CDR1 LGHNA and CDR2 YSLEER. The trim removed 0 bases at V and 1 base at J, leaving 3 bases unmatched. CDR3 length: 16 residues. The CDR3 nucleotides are TGCGCCAGCAGCCAAGATTGGGACAGTTCCTACAATGAGCAGTTCTTC. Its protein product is CASSQDWDSSYNEQFF.

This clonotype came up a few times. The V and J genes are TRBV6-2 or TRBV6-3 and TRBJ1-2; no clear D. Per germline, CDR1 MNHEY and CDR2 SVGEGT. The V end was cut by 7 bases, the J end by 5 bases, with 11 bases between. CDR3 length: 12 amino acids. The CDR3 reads CASNREGYGYTF. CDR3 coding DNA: TGTGCCAGCAACAGAGAGGGATATGGCTACACCTTC.

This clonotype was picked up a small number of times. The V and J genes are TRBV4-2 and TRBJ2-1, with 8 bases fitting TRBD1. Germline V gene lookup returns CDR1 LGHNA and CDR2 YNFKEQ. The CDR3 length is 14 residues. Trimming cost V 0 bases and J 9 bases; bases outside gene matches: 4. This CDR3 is CASSQDRGRTEQFF. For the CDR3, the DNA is TGTGCCAGCAGCCAAGACAGGGGGCGCACTGAGCAGTTCTTC.

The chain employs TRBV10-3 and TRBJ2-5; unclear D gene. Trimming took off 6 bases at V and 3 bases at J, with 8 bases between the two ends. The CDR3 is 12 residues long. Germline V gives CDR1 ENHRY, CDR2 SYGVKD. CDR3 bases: TGTGCCATCAGAGGATCGGAAGAGACCCAGTACTTC. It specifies CAIRGSEETQYF.

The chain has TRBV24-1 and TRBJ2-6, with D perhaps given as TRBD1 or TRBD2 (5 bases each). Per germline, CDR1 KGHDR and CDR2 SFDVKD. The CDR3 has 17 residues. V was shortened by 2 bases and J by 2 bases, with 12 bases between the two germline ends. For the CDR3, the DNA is TGTGCCACCAGTGATTCAACCGGGGCACCTGGGGCCAACGTCCTGACTTTC. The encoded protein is CATSDSTGAPGANVLTF.

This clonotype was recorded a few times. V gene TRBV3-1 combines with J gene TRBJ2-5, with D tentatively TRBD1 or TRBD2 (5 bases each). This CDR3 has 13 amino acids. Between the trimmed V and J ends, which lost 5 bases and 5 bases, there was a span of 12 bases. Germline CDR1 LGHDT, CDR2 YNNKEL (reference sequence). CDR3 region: CASSSRGDETQYF. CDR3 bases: TGTGCCAGCAGCTCCCGAGGGGACGAGACCCAGTACTTC.

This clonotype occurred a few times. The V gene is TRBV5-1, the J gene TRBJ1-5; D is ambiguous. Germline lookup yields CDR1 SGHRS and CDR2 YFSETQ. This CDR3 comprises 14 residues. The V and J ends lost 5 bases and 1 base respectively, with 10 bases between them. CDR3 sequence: CASSPDPSNQPQHF. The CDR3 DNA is TGCGCCAGCAGTCCGGACCCGAGCAATCAGCCCCAGCATTTT.

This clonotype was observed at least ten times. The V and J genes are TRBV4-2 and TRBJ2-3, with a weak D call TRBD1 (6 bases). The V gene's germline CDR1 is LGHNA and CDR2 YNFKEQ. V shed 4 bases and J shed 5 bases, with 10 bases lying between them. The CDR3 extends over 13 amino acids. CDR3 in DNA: TGTGCCAGCAGCCCGAGGGGGAGAGATACGCAGTATTTT. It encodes CASSPRGRDTQYF.

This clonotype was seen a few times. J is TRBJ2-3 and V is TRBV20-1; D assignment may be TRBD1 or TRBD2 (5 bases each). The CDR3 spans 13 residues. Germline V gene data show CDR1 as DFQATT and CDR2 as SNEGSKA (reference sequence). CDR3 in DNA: TGCAGCCGAGGGGTGGCGCGCACAGATACGCAGTATTTT. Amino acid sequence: CSRGVARTDTQYF.